This T cell receptor beta chain was sequenced for a study of T-cell reconstitution after alpha-beta-depleted transplantation in children. Preparation of the TCRbeta library involved a method that used unique molecular identifiers. TCRdb reprocessed the PCR reads with MiXCR, giving one entry per CDR3 protein. Of about 500,000 distinct CDR3 sequences detected, 32% appear once; the ten largest clones hold about 2.3%. The V gene lost 3 bases and the J gene lost 5 bases, with 7 bases spanning the gap. Per germline, CDR1 MNHNS and CDR2 SASEGT. CDR3 length equals 12 residues. This clonotype was observed at least ten times.

The source of this sequence is a human donor who donated a stem cell graft to a child with aplastic anemia. This specimen consisted of PBMCs from the stem cell graft donor, obtained from the stem cell graft. The chain has TRBV6-1 and TRBJ1-2; no definite D call. The DNA of the CDR3 is TGTGCCAGCAGTGACAGTCCTTATGGCTACACCTTC. It is translated as CASSDSPYGYTF.